This T cell receptor beta chain was profiled in a study of shared clonotypes between healthy human individuals (dated by TCRdb to between 2020 and 2021). Regarding the study in general: The cohort included three men and a couple of women between 18 and 49 years of age. Per donor, leukapheresis produced somewhere between about 0.94 and 8.9 billion PBMCs. To increase sequencing depth and limit assay-specific biases, TCR repertoire library preparation and sequencing were carried out by different laboratories using diverse techniques. To estimate repertoire size and how much clonotypes are shared between individuals, the study performed deep sequencing of blood TCR repertoires from roughly five healthy adults. The paper as a whole reports these results and caveats: Only blood was sampled, and tissue TCR repertoires likely differ from those in blood. Pairwise subsampling led to the expectation that sequencing depth would affect the degree of clonotype sharing among donors. The genetic and exposure-history diversity represented was limited by the small number of donors.

Trimming removed 4 bases from V and 0 bases from J, leaving 13 bases between the germline ends. Including cysteine and phenylalanine, the CDR3 has 16 amino acids. The CDR3 DNA has 48 bases and is translated from base 1. CDR1 and CDR2 (LGHNA, YNFKEQ) derive from the germline V gene. The donors were healthy, HIV-negative adults with no recently reported acute infections or vaccinations. All donors were Caucasian adults living in Nashville, Tennessee, USA. For unsorted samples, approximately 81 million PBMCs were counted, and genomic DNA was extracted using the QIAamp DNA Blood Mini kit. Blood was collected by leukapheresis, and PBMCs were isolated by Ficoll-Histopaque density gradient centrifugation and then cryopreserved in liquid nitrogen vapor phase. Using the deep immunoSEQ assay, TCR CDR3 regions were amplified from genomic DNA by multiplex PCR. Genomic DNA extracted from each cell subset was distributed evenly over all wells of several immunoSEQ 96-well plates, and each plate served as one replicate. Each replicate PCR for unsorted PBMC received approximately 300 ng genomic DNA, equal to 30,000 to 35,000 T cell genomes. Ten immunoSEQ deep assay plates were used to sequence the unsorted PBMC genomic DNA. Purified libraries were measured with a Qubit 3.0 fluorometer, size-checked on a Bioanalyzer 2100, and measured again with the KAPA Library Quantification kit. Every immunoSEQ 96-well plate was sequenced on a dedicated single-read 150-cycle Illumina NextSeq 550 flow cell. The published analysis was carried out like this. Because only junctional sequences without quality scores were contained in the immunoSEQ output, filtering matching that applied to full-length reads could not be performed. To assign V/J genes and CDR3, sequences were annotated using PyIR, a Python wrapper for IgBLAST v1.9, with IMGT germline references. Reads were removed for weak V/J assignments (E-value above 1e-6), missing CDR3, stop codons, out-of-frame junctions, or ambiguous translated residues. V3J clonotypes were defined by identical inferred V gene, J gene, and CDR3 amino acid sequence. Percentage overlap between repertoires was calculated by dividing the number of shared unique clonotypes by the size of the smaller repertoire. Repertoire richness was assessed with RTK rarefaction, the Chao1 estimator, and Recon v2.1 estimates of unobserved clonotypes. Sourced from immuneACCESS, this table was stored by TCRdb with only in-frame sequences that have V and J called. A share of the clones is absent; for the studies checked, an unresolved V gene accounts for under half, and the remainder has no known explanation. The V and J calls and clone size come from that table; D and trimming were worked out from the DNA. The sample table records some 510,000 clones; 70% to 80% of these occur just once. Together, the top ten hold about an eighth of the sample.

Concerning this clone: The specificity of this receptor is unknown. Qualities for individual bases were not recorded, and no much larger clone is one base off.

The chain couples TRBV4-2 to TRBJ2-4; TRBD2 is a possible D gene, resting on 6 matching bases. This clonotype was sampled from a woman aged 40 to 50 in good health. Some clones in this sample may be carry-over from other donors' samples. Sequenced sample: PBMCs. This receptor carries the CDR3 CASSPHGGVAKNIQYF. The bases are TGTGCCAGCAGCCCCCATGGCGGGGTAGCCAAAAACATTCAGTACTTC.